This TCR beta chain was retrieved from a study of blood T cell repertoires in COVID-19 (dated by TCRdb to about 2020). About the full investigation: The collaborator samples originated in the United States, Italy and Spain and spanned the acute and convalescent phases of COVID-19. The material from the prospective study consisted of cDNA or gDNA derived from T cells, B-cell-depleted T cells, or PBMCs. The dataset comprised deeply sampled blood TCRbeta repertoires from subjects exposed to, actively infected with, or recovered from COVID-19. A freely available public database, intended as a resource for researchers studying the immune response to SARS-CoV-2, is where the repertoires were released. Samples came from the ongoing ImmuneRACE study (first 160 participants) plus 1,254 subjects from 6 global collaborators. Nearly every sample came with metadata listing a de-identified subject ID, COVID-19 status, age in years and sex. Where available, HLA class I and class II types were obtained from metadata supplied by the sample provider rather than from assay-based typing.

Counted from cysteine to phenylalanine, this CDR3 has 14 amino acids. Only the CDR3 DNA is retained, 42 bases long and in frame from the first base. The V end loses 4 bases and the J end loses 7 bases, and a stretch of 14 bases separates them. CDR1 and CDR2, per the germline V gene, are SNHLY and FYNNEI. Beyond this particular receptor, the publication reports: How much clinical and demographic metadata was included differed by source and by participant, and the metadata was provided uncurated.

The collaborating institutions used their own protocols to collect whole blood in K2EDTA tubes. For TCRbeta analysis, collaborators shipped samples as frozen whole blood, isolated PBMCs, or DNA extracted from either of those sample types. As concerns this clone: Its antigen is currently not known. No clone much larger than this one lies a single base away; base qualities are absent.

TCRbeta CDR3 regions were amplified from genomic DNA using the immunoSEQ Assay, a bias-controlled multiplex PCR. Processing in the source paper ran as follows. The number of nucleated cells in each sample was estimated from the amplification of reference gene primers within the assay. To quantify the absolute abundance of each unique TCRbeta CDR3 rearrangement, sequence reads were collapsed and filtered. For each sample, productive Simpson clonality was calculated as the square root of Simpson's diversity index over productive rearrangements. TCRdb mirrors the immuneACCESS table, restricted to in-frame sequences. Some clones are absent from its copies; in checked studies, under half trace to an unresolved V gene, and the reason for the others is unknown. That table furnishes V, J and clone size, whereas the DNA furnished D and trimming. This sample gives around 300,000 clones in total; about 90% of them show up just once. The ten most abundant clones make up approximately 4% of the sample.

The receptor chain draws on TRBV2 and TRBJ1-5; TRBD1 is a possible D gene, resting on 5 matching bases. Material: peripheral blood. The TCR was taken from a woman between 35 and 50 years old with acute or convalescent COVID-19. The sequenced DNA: TGTGCCAGCAGTGTAACAGCCCAGGGACAGCCCCAGCATTTT. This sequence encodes CASSVTAQGQPQHF.